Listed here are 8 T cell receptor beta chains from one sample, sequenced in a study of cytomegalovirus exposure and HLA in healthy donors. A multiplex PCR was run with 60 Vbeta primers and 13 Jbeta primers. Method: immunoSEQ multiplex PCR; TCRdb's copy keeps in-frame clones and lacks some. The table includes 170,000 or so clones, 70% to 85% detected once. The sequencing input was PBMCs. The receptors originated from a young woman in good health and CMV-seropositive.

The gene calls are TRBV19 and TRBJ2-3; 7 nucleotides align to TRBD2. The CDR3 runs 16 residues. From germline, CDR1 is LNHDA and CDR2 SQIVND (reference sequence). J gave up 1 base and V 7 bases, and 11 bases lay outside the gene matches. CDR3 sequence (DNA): TGTGCCAGTATCAGTGGCGGGAGCTCGGGCACAGATACGCAGTATTTT. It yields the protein CASISGGSSGTDTQYF.

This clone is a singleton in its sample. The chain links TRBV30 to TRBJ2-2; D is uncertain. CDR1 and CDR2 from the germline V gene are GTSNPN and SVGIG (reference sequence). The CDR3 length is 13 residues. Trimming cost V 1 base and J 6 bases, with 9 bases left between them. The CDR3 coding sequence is TGTGCCTGGAGTGCAATTGGGCCCGGGGAGCTGTTTTTT. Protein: CAWSAIGPGELFF. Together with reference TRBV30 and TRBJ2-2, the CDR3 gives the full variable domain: SQTIHQWPATLVQPVGSPLSLECTVEGTSNPNLYWYRQAAGRGLQLLFYSVGIGQISSEVPQNLSASRPQDRQFILSSKKLLLSDSGFYLCAWSAIGPGELFFGEGSRLTVL.

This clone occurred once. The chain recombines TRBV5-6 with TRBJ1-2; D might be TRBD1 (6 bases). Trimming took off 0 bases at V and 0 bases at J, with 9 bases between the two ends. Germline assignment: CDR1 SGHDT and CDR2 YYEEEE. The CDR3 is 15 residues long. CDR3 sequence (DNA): TGTGCCAGCAGCTTGGAGGGGGTAGCTAACTATGGCTACACCTTC. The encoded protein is CASSLEGVANYGYTF. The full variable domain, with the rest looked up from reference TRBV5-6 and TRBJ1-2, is DAGVTQSPTHLIKTRGQQVTLRCSPKSGHDTVSWYQQALGQGPQFIFQYYEEEERQRGNFPDRFSGHQFPNYSSELNVNALLLGDSALYLCASSLEGVANYGYTFGSGTRLTVV.

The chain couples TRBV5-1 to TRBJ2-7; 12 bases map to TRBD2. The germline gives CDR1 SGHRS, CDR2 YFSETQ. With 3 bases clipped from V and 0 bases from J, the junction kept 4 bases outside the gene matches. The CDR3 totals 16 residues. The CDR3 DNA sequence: TGCGCCAGCAGCTCTGGACTAGCGGGACCCTCCTACGAGCAGTACTTC. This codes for CASSSGLAGPSYEQYF.

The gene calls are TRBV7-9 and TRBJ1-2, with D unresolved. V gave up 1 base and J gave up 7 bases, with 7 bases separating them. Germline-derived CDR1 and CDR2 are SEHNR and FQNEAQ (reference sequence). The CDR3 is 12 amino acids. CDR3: CASSLERLGYTF. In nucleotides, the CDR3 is TGTGCCAGCAGCTTAGAGCGTCTTGGCTACACCTTC. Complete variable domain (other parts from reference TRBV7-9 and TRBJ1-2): DTGVSQNPRHKITKRGQNVTFRCDPISEHNRLYWYRQTLGQGPEFLTYFQNEAQLEKSRLLSDRFSAERPKGSFSTLEIQRTEQGDSAMYLCASSLERLGYTFGSGTRLTVV.

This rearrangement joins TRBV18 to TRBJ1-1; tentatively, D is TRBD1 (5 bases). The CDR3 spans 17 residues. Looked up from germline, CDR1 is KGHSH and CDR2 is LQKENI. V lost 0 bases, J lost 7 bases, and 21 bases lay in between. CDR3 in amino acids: CASSPPRKGPHVGEAFF. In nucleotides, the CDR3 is TGTGCCAGCTCACCACCGCGCAAGGGGCCTCACGTTGGTGAAGCTTTCTTT. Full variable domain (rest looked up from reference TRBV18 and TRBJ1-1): NAGVMQNPRHLVRRRGQEARLRCSPMKGHSHVYWYRQLPEEGLKFMVYLQKENIIDESGMPKERFSAEFPKEGPSILRIQQVVRGDSAAYFCASSPPRKGPHVGEAFFGQGTRLTVV.

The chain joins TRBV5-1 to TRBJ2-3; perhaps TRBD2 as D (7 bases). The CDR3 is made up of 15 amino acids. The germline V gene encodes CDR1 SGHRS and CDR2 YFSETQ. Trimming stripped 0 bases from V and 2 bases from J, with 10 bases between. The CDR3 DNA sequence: TGCGCCAGCAGCTTGGCGGGGGGCGTCACAGATACGCAGTATTTT. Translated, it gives CASSLAGGVTDTQYF.

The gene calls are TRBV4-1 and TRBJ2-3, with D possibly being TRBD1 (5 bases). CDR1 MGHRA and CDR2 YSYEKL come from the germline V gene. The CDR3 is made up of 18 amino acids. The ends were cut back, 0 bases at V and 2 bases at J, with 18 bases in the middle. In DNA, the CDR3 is TGCGCCAGCAGCCAAGAGACGGACACTCGAATGTTCACAGATACGCAGTATTTT. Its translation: CASSQETDTRMFTDTQYF.